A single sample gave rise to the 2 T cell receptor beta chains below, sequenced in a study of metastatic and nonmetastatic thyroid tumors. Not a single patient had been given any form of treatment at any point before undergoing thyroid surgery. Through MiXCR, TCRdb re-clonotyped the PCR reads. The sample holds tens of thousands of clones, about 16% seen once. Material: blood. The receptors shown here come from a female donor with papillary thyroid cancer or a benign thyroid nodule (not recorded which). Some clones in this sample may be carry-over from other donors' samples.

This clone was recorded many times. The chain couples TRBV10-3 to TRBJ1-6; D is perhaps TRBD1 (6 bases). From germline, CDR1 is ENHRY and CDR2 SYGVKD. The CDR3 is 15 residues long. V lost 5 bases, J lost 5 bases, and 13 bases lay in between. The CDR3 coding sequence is TGTGCCATCAGTCCCGAACAGGGAGATAATTCACCCCTCCACTTT. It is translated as CAISPEQGDNSPLHF.

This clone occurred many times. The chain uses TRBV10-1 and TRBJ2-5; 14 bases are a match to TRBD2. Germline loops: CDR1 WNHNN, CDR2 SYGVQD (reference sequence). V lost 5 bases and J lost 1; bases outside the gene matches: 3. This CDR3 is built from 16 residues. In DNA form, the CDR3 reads TGCGCCAGCAGTAGTGGACTAGCGGGGGGCCAAGAGACCCAGTACTTC. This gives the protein CASSSGLAGGQETQYF.